This T cell receptor beta chain is from a study of OX40 agonist ivuxolimab in advanced cancers. Study-level points and caveats: Normalized expansion of T-cell clones was also low for some nonresponders. Expansion of clones was among the lowest in partial responders at 0.1-3.0 mg/kg.

A remark on this clone: What it recognizes is unknown.

Method: immunoSEQ multiplex PCR; TCRdb's copy keeps in-frame clones and lacks some. This sample has approximately 30,000 clones; approximately 86% occur once, and the top ten carry over 25%. V was trimmed by 9 bases and J by 4 bases, leaving 15 bases between them. This CDR3 comprises 13 residues. Germline CDR1 SGHNT, CDR2 YYREEE (reference sequence). This chain uses TRBV5-4 with TRBJ2-3, with a weak D call TRBD1 (5 bases). The sample here was CD4+ or CD8+ T cells sorted from blood, taken in a trial of the OX40 agonist ivuxolimab. This TCR came from an adult with an advanced solid tumor such as melanoma, head and neck, liver or kidney cancer. The CDR3 DNA sequence: TGTGCCAACCTTGAAAGGGGTGCAGATACGCAGTATTTT. Translation gives CANLERGADTQYF.